This record looks at one T cell receptor beta chain sequence and its context. The data stem from a study of blood T cell repertoires in COVID-19. Overall study: COVID-19 samples, acute and convalescent, were from the United States, Italy and Spain. Nucleic acid was either cDNA or gDNA, and it came from T cells, B-cell-depleted T cells, or PBMCs.

Germline lookup yields CDR1 MNHNY and CDR2 SVGAGI (reference sequence). The CDR3 consists of 15 residues. V dropped 6 bases and J dropped 4; count of bases not matched to a gene: 11. What the recovered Cohort 3 donors had was two negative PCRs, clearance, or symptom resolution. Repertoires were generated with immunoSEQ multiplex PCR, while TCRdb's copy carries only in-frame clones and drops some. This sample yields around 280,000 clones, of which around 86% are seen a single time; about 1.7% belongs to the top ten. The chain has TRBV6-6 and TRBJ1-1; 7 nucleotides line up with TRBD1. This TCR derives from a woman between 35 and 50 years old who had recovered from COVID-19. The sample taken for sequencing was PBMCs or T cells enriched from blood (not recorded which). The CDR3 DNA is TGTGCCAGCAGCCTCACGGACAGGTCGGGCACTGAAGCTTTCTTT. This encodes CASSLTDRSGTEAFF.